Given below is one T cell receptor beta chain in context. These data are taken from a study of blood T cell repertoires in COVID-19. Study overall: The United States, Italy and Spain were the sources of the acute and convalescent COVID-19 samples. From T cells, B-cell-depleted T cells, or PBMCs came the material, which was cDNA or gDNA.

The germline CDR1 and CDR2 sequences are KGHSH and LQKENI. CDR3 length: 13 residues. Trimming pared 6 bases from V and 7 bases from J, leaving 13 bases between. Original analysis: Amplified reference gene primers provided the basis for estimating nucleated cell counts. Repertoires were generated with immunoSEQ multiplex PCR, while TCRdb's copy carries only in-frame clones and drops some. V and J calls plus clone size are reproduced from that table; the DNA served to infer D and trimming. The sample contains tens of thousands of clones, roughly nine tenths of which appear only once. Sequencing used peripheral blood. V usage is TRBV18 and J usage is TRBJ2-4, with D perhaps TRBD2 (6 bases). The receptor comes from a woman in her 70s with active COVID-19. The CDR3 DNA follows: TGTGCCAGCTCGGTACCGGGAGCGAACATTCAGTACTTC. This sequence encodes CASSVPGANIQYF.